Given below is one T cell receptor (beta chain) in context. Its antigen has not been determined. No base-level quality is on record; no much larger clone is a single base apart. Interpreted using the paper, the time point label stands for: baseline before first vaccination. Vaccinee samples were obtained from the UK trials COV001 and COV002, which included a single-blind randomized controlled phase 2/3 trial of AZD1222 (ChAdOx1 nCoV-19) in healthy adults. Trial participant PBMC samples were collected at day 0 and day 28 after the second dose for TCRbeta chain sequencing. Spanning cysteine to phenylalanine, the CDR3 consists of 15 amino acids. Only CDR3 DNA remains: 45 bases, in frame from the first base. CDR1 SGHDT and CDR2 YYEEEE are derived from the germline V gene. The junction shows trimming of 2 bases on V and 0 bases on J, plus 11 bases between the germline ends. The data were taken from a study of T cell responses to AZD1222 COVID-19 vaccine (dated by TCRdb to the early 2020s). Some background on the complete study: AZD1222 recipients given second doses at about 4 weeks or at about 12 weeks were pooled, since spike-specific TCR depth and breadth were not found to differ between the two schedules. A total of more than 230 trial participants underwent TCR sequencing, of whom roughly 210 had received two doses of AZD1222 and roughly 26 had received two doses of the MenACWY control vaccine. Trial participants were enrolled into age subgroups of 18-55, 56-69 and 70-plus years, which contained about 160, 30 and 59 TCR-sequenced participants, respectively. The full study reports these points: Only six or seven AZD1222 recipients were SARS-CoV-2 seropositive at baseline, limiting conclusions about previously exposed vaccinees. No day 14 peak-response samples were available, so repertoires were characterized only after the peak T cell response. After two AZD1222 doses, spike-specific TCR breadth and depth were significantly higher than at day 0 and than in MenACWY recipients. Participants were mostly white British, with more females than males. The authors suggested clonal diversity may have been underestimated. Reportedly, close to half of the unique spike-specific TCRs recognized epitopes lying outside the regions that are mutated in the B.1.351 and B.1.1.7 variants. The vaccine-associated CD4 TCRs covered the entire spike protein, and the dominant responses fell in regions 160-218 and 743-854. In the small 56-69-year group, the increase in depth fell short of significance, most likely because of low power.

The CDR3 regions of human TCRbeta chains were subjected to immunosequencing. In the original analysis: Repertoire TCRs were matched against a reference library of SARS-CoV-2-specific TCRs generated with the MIRA antigen-specificity platform. Breadth was defined as the fraction of unique TCRs that were SARS-CoV-2-associated, and depth was defined as the fraction of total T cells that were SARS-CoV-2-associated. Using the MIRA data, each spike-specific TCR was assigned both to the spike region to which the TCR was reactive and to a CD4 or CD8 class. Log10-transformed breadth and depth values were compared by one-way ANOVA with Sidak's multiple comparisons tests. As stored in TCRdb, this immuneACCESS dataset retains in-frame rearrangements with V and J assigned. A fraction of the clones does not appear; measured against another copy, unresolved V genes explain less than half of the discrepancy, and the remainder lacks a known reason. The D gene and trimming were derived from the DNA, and the V and J assignments and clone size from that table. This sample comprises about 180,000 clones, about nine tenths of them detected only once. Roughly 1.6% of the sample is taken by the ten largest.

The origin of this receptor is an adult in good health. Sequenced here: peripheral blood, sampled on day 0 of AZD1222 vaccination. The chain is made from TRBV5-6 and TRBJ2-5, with a weak D call of TRBD1 (6 bases match). The nucleotide sequence is TGTGCCAGCAGCTTATTACAGGGATACCAAGAGACCCAGTACTTC. This yields the protein CASSLLQGYQETQYF.